The clone carrying this TCR beta chain occurred many times. No antigen is known for it. This CDR3 has 16 residues. Looked up from germline, CDR1 is SEHNR and CDR2 is FQNEAQ (reference sequence). V was clipped by 5 bases and J by 5 bases, with 20 bases between them. The record originates from a study of read filtering for tumor transcriptome and immune sequencing. As for the study in general: R-ISS stage counts were 8 for I, 16 for II, six or seven for III. Per sample, TCR-region reads ranged about 4 to 11 million by IR-seq, roughly 80 to 1273 by RNA-seq. Study results and caveats: RNA-seq captured clonotypes less deeply and reliably than IR-seq. In IR-seq, single-read clonotypes were about 80% of clonotypes but 3.5% to 4% of reads.

From 300 to 450 ng of RNA, a library with molecular barcoded alpha/delta and beta/gamma adaptors was made. TCRdb recomputed calls from the reads with MiXCR, one row per CDR3 protein. Of about 58,000 distinct CDR3 sequences in the sample, roughly an eighth were seen once. The rearrangement joins TRBV7-9 to TRBJ2-3; the D gene is possibly TRBD1 (7 bases). Material: a population of CD138-negative cells sorted from bone marrow. The sequence was obtained from a donor older than 35 with multiple myeloma. The CDR3 bases are TGTGCCAGCAGCCCACTCGTCAGGGGGGAAGGAGATACGCAGTATTTT. It codes for CASSPLVRGEGDTQYF.